This TCR beta chain was captured by sequencing in a study of T cell responses to AZD1222 COVID-19 vaccine. Study findings and constraints: White British donors predominated, females outnumbered males, and clonal diversity was possibly underestimated. Repertoires were collected only later (after the peak T cell response had occurred). Baseline antibody screening turned up just a handful of seropositive AZD1222 recipients.

Trimming shortened V by 3 bases and J by 5 bases, and 10 bases separated the two germline ends. The CDR3 has 13 residues. Concerning this clone: The antigen remains unidentified.

Data came from immunoSEQ multiplex PCR; TCRdb stores just in-frame clones and leaves some out. The sample yields 95,000 to 150,000 clones, more than 75% seen once. Material: peripheral blood, obtained on day 0 of AZD1222 vaccination. This TCR derives from an adult in good health. This chain links TRBV12-3 or TRBV12-4 with TRBJ1-2; D is unclear. The CDR3 DNA reads as TGTGCCAGCAGTTTGAGGCCGGGATATGGCTACACCTTC. The encoded protein is CASSLRPGYGYTF.